Listed below are T cell receptor beta chains from one sample, sequenced in a study of shared clonotypes between healthy human individuals. The method was immunoSEQ multiplex PCR; TCRdb's version includes in-frame clones alone and lacks a portion of them. The table shows about 2.1 million clones, with 85% to 95% occurring only once. The sequencing input was naive CD8+ T cells from PBMCs. The source of these receptors is a man aged 18 to 29 in good health. Some clones in this sample may be carry-over from other donors' samples. CDR3s include the opening cysteine and the closing phenylalanine or tryptophan. D genes are given only for firm matches. Where a row states a size, it is once, few, many or the class of an expanded clone; other rows omit it.

J gene	D gene	V gene	clone size	CDR3 protein	CDR3 DNA
TRBJ2-2	TRBD1	TRBV10-3	.	CAIWGPSKRQGAPGELFF	TGTGCCATCTGGGGGCCGTCTAAACGACAGGGTGCTCCCGGGGAGCTGTTTTTT
TRBJ2-1	TRBD2	TRBV9	.	CASSVVAGGWNEQFF	TGTGCCAGCAGCGTAGTAGCGGGAGGGTGGAATGAGCAGTTCTTC
TRBJ2-1	.	TRBV2	.	CASSGYQIDEQFF	TGTGCCAGCTCAGGGTATCAAATCGATGAGCAGTTCTTC
TRBJ2-1	TRBD2	TRBV28	.	CASTLGPWGGSSYNEQFF	TGTGCCAGCACCTTAGGTCCATGGGGGGGGAGCTCCTACAATGAGCAGTTCTTC
TRBJ2-1	TRBD1	TRBV4-1	.	CASSQDRTYNEQFF	TGCGCCAGCAGCCAGGACAGGACCTACAATGAGCAGTTCTTC
TRBJ2-7	.	TRBV9	.	CASSVNDDEQYF	TGTGCCAGCAGCGTTAATGACGACGAGCAGTACTTC
TRBJ1-2	.	TRBV6-4	.	CASVPCRDEGNGYTF	TGTGCCAGCGTCCCTTGCAGGGATGAAGGAAATGGCTACACCTTC
TRBJ2-1	TRBD2	TRBV7-9	.	CASSFGYGLAGEREFF	TGTGCCAGCAGCTTCGGTTATGGACTAGCGGGAGAAAGGGAGTTCTTC
TRBJ2-3	.	TRBV9	.	CASSPDPGSPTDTQYF	TGTGCCAGCAGCCCCGACCCAGGCAGCCCCACAGATACGCAGTATTTT
TRBJ2-1	TRBD2	TRBV30	.	CAWSGASGRNEQFF	TGTGCCTGGTCCGGGGCTAGCGGGAGGAATGAGCAGTTCTTC
TRBJ2-7	.	TRBV2	.	CASSEKGPTYEQYF	TGTGCCAGCAGTGAAAAGGGGCCCACCTACGAGCAGTACTTC
TRBJ1-4	.	TRBV4-1	.	CASSLNGRRDGEKLFF	TGCGCCAGCAGCCTAAATGGAAGAAGAGATGGTGAAAAACTGTTTTTT
TRBJ2-2	.	TRBV4-3	.	CASSQDDGGRGGTGELFF	TGCGCCAGCAGCCAAGACGACGGAGGCAGGGGGGGCACCGGGGAGCTGTTTTTT
TRBJ2-7	TRBD2	TRBV4-2	.	CASSQGAGGPGYEQYF	TGTGCCAGCAGCCAAGGGGCGGGAGGGCCGGGCTACGAGCAGTACTTC
TRBJ2-3	.	TRBV27	.	CASSDRTSYTDTQYF	TGTGCCAGCAGTGACAGGACCTCTTACACAGATACGCAGTATTTT
TRBJ2-1	TRBD2	TRBV11-3	.	CASSLGLAGENEQFF	TGTGCCAGCAGCTTGGGACTAGCGGGAGAGAATGAGCAGTTCTTC
TRBJ2-7	TRBD1	TRBV4-1	.	CASSQEYQGQGYYEQYF	TGCGCCAGCAGCCAAGAGTATCAAGGACAGGGATATTACGAGCAGTACTTC
TRBJ1-1	.	TRBV11-2	.	CASSWDPGADTEAFF	TGTGCCAGCAGCTGGGACCCGGGGGCGGACACTGAAGCTTTCTTT
TRBJ2-1	.	TRBV6-5	.	CASSLADSSYNEQFF	TGTGCCAGCTCTCTTGCGGATAGCTCCTACAATGAGCAGTTCTTC
TRBJ2-1	.	TRBV11-2	.	CASSLGANEQFF	TGTGCCAGCAGCTTAGGGGCTAATGAGCAGTTCTTC
TRBJ1-1	.	TRBV30	.	CAWGGGMNTEAFF	TGTGCCTGGGGCGGGGGGATGAACACTGAAGCTTTCTTT
TRBJ1-1	.	TRBV7-9	.	CASSLKGGTEAFF	TGTGCCAGCAGCTTAAAGGGCGGGACTGAAGCTTTCTTT
TRBJ1-2	TRBD1	TRBV2	.	CARTGDRGGYTF	TGTGCCAGAACAGGGGATAGGGGTGGCTACACCTTC
TRBJ1-2	.	TRBV28	.	CASSLVVRTNYGYTF	TGTGCCAGCAGTTTAGTCGTCAGAACTAACTATGGCTACACCTTC
TRBJ2-5	.	TRBV25-1	once	CASSWIGDGETQYF	TGTGCCAGCAGCTGGATCGGGGATGGAGAGACCCAGTACTTC
TRBJ1-2	.	TRBV6-5	.	CASSYGAANYGYTF	TGTGCCAGCAGTTACGGGGCAGCAAACTATGGCTACACCTTC
TRBJ2-7	TRBD1	TRBV5-1	.	CASSLPGQGASEQYF	TGCGCCAGCAGCTTGCCGGGACAGGGGGCCTCCGAGCAGTACTTC
TRBJ2-3	TRBD2	TRBV6-5	once	CASSYRLAPSPDTQYF	TGTGCCAGCAGTTACAGACTAGCACCCTCCCCAGATACGCAGTATTTT
TRBJ2-3	.	TRBV28	once	CASSLSSRDTTDTQYF	TGTGCCAGCAGTTTATCTTCGCGGGACACCACAGATACGCAGTATTTT
TRBJ2-5	.	TRBV10-3	.	CAISERSGEETQYF	TGTGCCATCAGCGAGAGATCAGGGGAGGAGACCCAGTACTTC
TRBJ2-2	.	TRBV19	.	CASSARRGDSRELFF	TGTGCCAGTAGTGCAAGGAGGGGTGATTCCAGGGAGCTGTTTTTT
TRBJ1-1	.	TRBV5-6	.	CASMGGWKDTEAFF	TGTGCCAGCATGGGGGGCTGGAAGGACACTGAAGCTTTCTTT
TRBJ2-2	.	TRBV15	once	CATSRGLADTNTGELFF	TGTGCCACCAGCAGGGGTCTGGCGGACACGAACACCGGGGAGCTGTTTTTT
TRBJ2-5	.	TRBV5-8	.	CASSLGTLGETQYF	TGTGCCAGCAGCTTGGGGACCCTAGGGGAGACCCAGTACTTC
TRBJ1-2	.	TRBV30	.	CAWSGWRSETNYGYTF	TGTGCCTGGAGTGGATGGCGATCTGAGACTAACTATGGCTACACCTTC
TRBJ1-5	.	TRBV27	.	CASAPFLAQGSNQPQHF	TGTGCCAGCGCGCCCTTTTTGGCCCAAGGAAGCAATCAGCCCCAGCATTTT
TRBJ2-7	TRBD1	TRBV27	.	CASTRTGDAYEQYF	TGTGCCAGCACCAGGACAGGGGACGCCTACGAGCAGTACTTC
TRBJ2-2	.	TRBV19	.	CATASRLAGSGELFF	TGTGCCACCGCTAGTCGTCTTGCGGGATCCGGGGAGCTGTTTTTT
TRBJ2-5	.	TRBV7-9	.	CASSLNQGRLETQYF	TGTGCCAGCAGCTTAAATCAGGGGCGTCTGGAGACCCAGTACTTC
TRBJ2-2	.	TRBV12-5	.	CASGLVPSTVQGTLLNTGELFF	TGTGCTAGTGGTTTGGTACCCTCTACCGTACAGGGGACTCTCCTGAACACCGGGGAGCTGTTTTTT
TRBJ2-3	TRBD1	TRBV19	.	CASSSRTGVDTDTQYF	TGTGCCAGTAGTTCTCGGACAGGGGTGGACACAGATACGCAGTATTTT
TRBJ1-1	.	TRBV20-1	few	CSAGWSEAFF	TGCAGTGCTGGTTGGTCTGAAGCTTTCTTT
TRBJ1-1	.	TRBV25-1	.	CASSPRNMNTEAFF	TGTGCCAGCAGTCCTAGGAATATGAACACTGAAGCTTTCTTT
TRBJ1-1	TRBD1	TRBV7-9	.	CASSGQGARSEAFF	TGTGCCAGCAGCGGCCAGGGGGCACGGTCTGAAGCTTTCTTT
TRBJ2-6	.	TRBV4-1	.	CASRGPGANVLTF	TGCGCCAGCAGGGGACCTGGGGCCAACGTCCTGACTTTC
TRBJ2-4	.	TRBV28	once	CASSLYEGKGKNIQYF	TGTGCCAGCAGTTTATACGAGGGAAAGGGCAAAAACATTCAGTACTTC
TRBJ2-7	.	TRBV19	.	CASSILLAAEQYF	TGTGCCAGTAGTATTCTACTAGCCGCGGAGCAGTACTTC
TRBJ2-7	.	TRBV7-8	.	CASSLNQGNEQYF	TGTGCCAGCAGCTTGAACCAGGGGAACGAGCAGTACTTC
TRBJ1-1	TRBD1	TRBV19	.	CASSVGQGNTEAFF	TGTGCCAGTAGTGTCGGACAGGGGAACACTGAAGCTTTCTTT
TRBJ2-7	.	TRBV15	.	CATSRDRDNSYEQYF	TGTGCCACCAGCAGAGATCGGGACAACTCCTACGAGCAGTACTTC
TRBJ2-3	TRBD1	TRBV5-4	once	CASSFGQGAADTQYF	TGTGCCAGCAGCTTTGGACAGGGGGCGGCCGATACGCAGTATTTT
TRBJ1-1	.	TRBV6-6	.	CASSLAWNTEAFF	TGTGCCAGCAGCTTAGCCTGGAACACTGAAGCTTTCTTT
TRBJ2-3	TRBD2	TRBV10-3	.	CAISESLAGATDTQYF	TGTGCCATCAGTGAGTCGCTAGCGGGAGCGACAGATACGCAGTATTTT